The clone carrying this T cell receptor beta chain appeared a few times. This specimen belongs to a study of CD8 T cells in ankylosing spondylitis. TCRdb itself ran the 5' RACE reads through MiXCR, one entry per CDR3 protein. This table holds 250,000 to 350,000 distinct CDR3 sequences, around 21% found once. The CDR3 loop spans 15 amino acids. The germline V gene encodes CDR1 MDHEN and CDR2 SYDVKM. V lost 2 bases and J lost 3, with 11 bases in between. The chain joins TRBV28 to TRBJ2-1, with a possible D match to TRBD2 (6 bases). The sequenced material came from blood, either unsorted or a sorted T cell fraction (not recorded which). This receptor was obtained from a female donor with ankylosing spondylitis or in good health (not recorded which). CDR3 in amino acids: CASSLSRGLYNEQFF. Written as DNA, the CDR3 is TGTGCCAGCAGTTTAAGTAGGGGACTCTACAATGAGCAGTTCTTC.